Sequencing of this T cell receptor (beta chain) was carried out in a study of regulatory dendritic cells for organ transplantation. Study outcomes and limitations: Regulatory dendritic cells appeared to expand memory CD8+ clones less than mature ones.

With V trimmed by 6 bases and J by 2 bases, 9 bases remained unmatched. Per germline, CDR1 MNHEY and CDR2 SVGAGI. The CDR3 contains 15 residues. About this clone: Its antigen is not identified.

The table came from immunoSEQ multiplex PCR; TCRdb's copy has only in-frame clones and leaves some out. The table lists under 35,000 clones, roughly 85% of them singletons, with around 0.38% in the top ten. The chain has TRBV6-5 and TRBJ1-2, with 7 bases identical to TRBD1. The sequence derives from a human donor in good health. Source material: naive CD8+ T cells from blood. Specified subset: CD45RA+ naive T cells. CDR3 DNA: TGTGCCAGCAGCCCGGTACGGGGACAGAACTATGGCTACACCTTC. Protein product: CASSPVRGQNYGYTF.